This T cell receptor beta chain was recovered during a study of blood T cell repertoires in COVID-19. The CDR3 has 16 residues. Per germline, CDR1 KGHSH and CDR2 LQKENI. Trimming cost V 4 bases and J 8 bases; bases outside gene matches: 11. Assay used: immunoSEQ multiplex PCR; TCRdb lists only in-frame clones, some missing. The data contain approximately 290,000 clones, 70% to 85% of them seen just once; the ten biggest clones take up roughly 0.94%. The origin of this receptor is a human donor with COVID-19, enrolled during active disease. The donor label of this sample is uncertain. This chain links TRBV18 with TRBJ1-6, with TRBD1 identical over 7 bases. Sequencing input: peripheral blood. CDR3 region: CASSRSQGIEDSPLHF. The CDR3 bases are TGTGCCAGCTCACGCTCACAGGGGATAGAGGATTCACCCCTCCACTTT. The whole variable domain, remainder taken from reference TRBV18 and TRBJ1-6, is NAGVMQNPRHLVRRRGQEARLRCSPMKGHSHVYWYRQLPEEGLKFMVYLQKENIIDESGMPKERFSAEFPKEGPSILRIQQVVRGDSAAYFCASSRSQGIEDSPLHFGNGTRLTVT.